This T cell receptor (beta chain) was recorded in a study of regulatory T cells in long-lasting Graves disease. Regarding the study as a whole: The TCR repertoire of persistent Graves' patients was less diverse than that of newly diagnosed ones. Favored usage of TRBV28, TRBJ1-2 and TRBJ2-5 was recorded in persistent disease. Accuracy was perhaps lowered by the small sample size.

Documented time point: persistent/refractory GD, antithyroid drugs over 5 years with positive TRAb. Extracted PBMC RNA gave rise to the TCR library. By American Thyroid Association guidelines, Graves' disease was diagnosed in the cohort. Relying on iRepertoire HTBI primers and Arm-PCR of CDR3 regions, the team built TCR beta libraries. A single record per CDR3 protein comes from TCRdb applying MiXCR to the multiplex PCR reads. The repertoire holds 430,000 or so distinct CDR3 sequences, around a fifth seen once, with approximately 15% in the top ten. This clonotype was seen repeatedly, ten times or more. Antigen specificity is unknown. At one end, the junction sequence differs from germline, possibly due to a read error. The CDR3 length is 12 residues.

The source is a female donor with Graves disease. Source: peripheral blood mononuclear cells (PBMCs), taken when the disease was refractory, from a patient treated with antithyroid drugs. V usage is TRBV12-3 or TRBV12-4 and J usage is TRBJ2-7; D call uncertain. The CDR3 reads CASSSPSYEQYF. In DNA, the CDR3 is TGCGCCAGCAGTTCCCCCTCCTACGAGCAGTACTTC.